Below, 14 T cell receptor beta chains from the same sample are listed, as sequenced in a study of vaccination and CD4 T cells after COVID-19. Their cognate antigens are unknown. The Oncomine TCR Beta short-read assay was what sequenced the DNA obtained from cultured CD4+ T cells. One entry per CDR3 protein results from TCRdb running MiXCR on the PCR reads. The data show roughly 13,000 distinct CDR3 sequences, with around two thirds seen just once and about 12% held by the top ten. Treatment meaning: roughly nine-day PBMC culture with coronavirus spike peptide pools or control peptides (ViraFEST assay). The specimen sequenced was CD4+ T cells from blood, cultured in vitro. The receptors derive from a human donor who had recovered from COVID-19.

This chain joins TRBV7-9 and TRBJ2-7; D is possibly TRBD1 (5 bases). V was trimmed by 1 base and J by 0 bases, leaving 10 bases between them. CDR1 is SEHNR and CDR2 is FQNEAQ in the germline V gene (reference sequence). This CDR3 is built from 15 residues. The CDR3 loop is CASSLGTRDSYEQYF. The CDR3 region has the DNA TGTGCCAGCAGCTTAGGGACACGAGACTCCTACGAGCAGTACTTC.

The chain's CDR3 is CSATEQGRGEKLFF. CDR3 nucleotides: TGCAGTGCTACCGAACAGGGGAGGGGTGAAAAACTGTTTTTT. This sequence joins TRBV20-1 and TRBJ1-4; 7 positions match TRBD1. The CDR3 runs to 14 residues. The germline CDR1 and CDR2 sequences are DFQATT and SNEGSKA (reference sequence). The ends lost 4 bases at V and 7 bases at J; junction bases unmatched: 9.

This clonotype was counted between two and nine times. V is TRBV6-1 and J is TRBJ2-1, with D hard to call. Germline CDR1 is MNHNS and CDR2 is SASEGT. V lost 4 bases to trimming and J lost 7 bases, with 8 bases between them. The CDR3 sequence is 12 residues long. The CDR3 reads CASSAYRNEQFF. In nucleotides, the CDR3 is TGTGCCAGCAGTGCGTATAGAAATGAGCAGTTCTTC.

The chain links TRBV27 to TRBJ2-3; 7 nucleotides match TRBD2. The germline CDR1 and CDR2 sequences are MNHEY and SMNVEV (reference sequence). The CDR3 consists of 13 residues. The junction had 4 bases not matched to a gene; V was cut back by 8 bases and J by 2 bases. The CDR3 loop reads CASLAEVTDTQYF. The DNA for the CDR3 is TGTGCCAGCCTAGCGGAGGTCACAGATACGCAGTATTTT.

This sequence joins TRBV27 and TRBJ2-6; no clear D gene. Germline V gene data show CDR1 as MNHEY and CDR2 as SMNVEV (reference sequence). The germline V and J ends were trimmed by 0 bases and 3 bases, with 6 bases remaining between them. CDR3 length: 15 residues. CDR3 residues: CASSLSGFGANVLTF. The CDR3 DNA reads TGTGCCAGCAGTTTATCGGGCTTTGGGGCCAACGTCCTGACTTTC. The entire variable domain, with the rest obtained from reference TRBV27 and TRBJ2-6, is as follows: EAQVTQNPRYLITVTGKKLTVTCSQNMNHEYMSWYRQDPGLGLRQIYYSMNVEVTDKGDVPEGYKVSRKEKRNFPLILESPSPNQTSLYFCASSLSGFGANVLTFGAGSRLTVL.

This chain links TRBV20-1 with TRBJ2-1, with 8 positions matching TRBD2. CDR1 DFQATT and CDR2 SNEGSKA come from the germline V gene (reference sequence). The J segment lost 7 bases and the V segment lost 3 bases, leaving 11 bases of the junction unmatched. The CDR3 has 15 residues. DNA of the CDR3: TGCAGTGCTAGGCCGGGACTAGGGGTGGGTAATGAGCAGTTCTTC. This gives the protein CSARPGLGVGNEQFF.

This clonotype has only a few counts. This chain connects TRBV11-1 to TRBJ2-2; the D gene is possibly TRBD2 (6 bases). CDR1 and CDR2 (germline): SGHAT, FQDESV (reference sequence). The V and J ends lost 5 bases and 4 bases respectively, with 14 bases between them. The length of the CDR3 is 15 residues. The CDR3 sequence is CASSPRRETTGELFF. In nucleotides, the CDR3 is TGTGCCAGCAGCCCCCGTCGGGAGACCACCGGGGAGCTGTTTTTT.

This clonotype was detected a few times. The chain links TRBV6-1 to TRBJ2-1; TRBD2 matches at 10 bases. The CDR3 has 15 residues. V trimming: 6 bases; J trimming: 6 bases; junction bases outside the gene matches: 8. Germline loops: CDR1 MNHNS, CDR2 SASEGT. In DNA, the CDR3 is TGTGCCAGCAGCCCAGACTTAGCGGGAGGCAATGAGCAGTTCTTC. This translates into CASSPDLAGGNEQFF.

This rearrangement joins TRBV29-1 to TRBJ2-2, with no clear D. Trimming removed 4 bases at V and 6 bases at J, with 15 bases between. This CDR3 comprises 14 residues. The germline V gene encodes CDR1 SQVTM and CDR2 ANQGSEA. The CDR3 DNA is TGCAGCGTTGGTCGACCCCAACGTCCCGGGGAGCTGTTTTTT. This codes for CSVGRPQRPGELFF.

This rearrangement joins TRBV6-2 or TRBV6-3 to TRBJ2-2, with 8 bases matching TRBD1. Germline V lookup: CDR1 MNHEY, CDR2 SVGEGT. Losses at the gene ends were 8 bases for V and 5 bases for J; bases not matched to a gene: 7. The CDR3 is 14 residues long. In DNA, the CDR3 is TGTGCCAGCCTGGCGACAGGGGCGACCGGGGAGCTGTTTTTT. Its protein is CASLATGATGELFF.

J is TRBJ1-1 and V is TRBV19; 10 bases fit TRBD1. The ends lost 5 bases at V and 5 bases at J; junction bases unmatched: 14. This CDR3 has 17 residues. Looked up from germline, CDR1 is LNHDA and CDR2 is SQIVND (reference sequence). CDR3 nucleotides: TGTGCCAGTAGTGCCCGCCCGGGACAGGGGATAGGTACTGAAGCTTTCTTT. This translates into CASSARPGQGIGTEAFF.

The V and J genes are TRBV19 and TRBJ1-5, with D perhaps TRBD1 (5 bases). Germline lookup yields CDR1 LNHDA and CDR2 SQIVND (reference sequence). Trimming pared 7 bases from V and 5 bases from J, leaving 18 bases between. This CDR3 region has 15 residues. CDR3 sequence reads: CASTPRGRIDQPQHF. As DNA, the CDR3 is TGTGCCAGTACCCCGAGGGGCAGGATTGATCAGCCCCAGCATTTT.

This clonotype was recorded a few times. This chain uses TRBV28 with TRBJ1-2; D unclear. CDR1 is MDHEN, CDR2 SYDVKM, per germline. V gave up 2 bases and J gave up 4 bases, with 5 bases separating them. There are 12 residues in the CDR3. The CDR3 sequence: CASSLRSYGYTF. CDR3 nucleotide sequence: TGTGCCAGCAGTTTACGCAGCTATGGCTACACCTTC.

The chain has TRBV7-2 and TRBJ2-1; D may match TRBD1 or TRBD2 (5 bases each). V lost 5 bases and J lost 4, with 15 bases in between. The length of the CDR3 is 15 residues. Germline V gene data show CDR1 as SGHTA and CDR2 as FQGNSA. The CDR3 coding sequence is TGTGCCAGCAGCCGCCCGGTGGGGGAATACAATGAGCAGTTCTTC. This sequence encodes CASSRPVGEYNEQFF. Full variable domain (missing parts from reference TRBV7-2 and TRBJ2-1): GAGVSQSPSNKVTEKGKDVELRCDPISGHTALYWYRQSLGQGLEFLIYFQGNSAPDKSGLPSDRFSAERTGGSVSTLTIQRTQQEDSAVYLCASSRPVGEYNEQFFGPGTRLTVL.